Below are 7 T cell receptor beta chains sequenced from a single sample in a study of T-cell memory formation after mild COVID-19. In TCRdb, the 5' RACE reads were re-called with MiXCR into one record per CDR3 protein. Of 380,000 or so distinct CDR3 sequences listed, about an eighth were seen once; the top ten hold around a fifth. Sequencing used PBMCs or a T cell subset sorted from them (not recorded which). Receptors originate from a man younger than 30 who had mild COVID-19 (a few samples of this study predate the infection). Cell type and time point are not known.

This clonotype was observed at least ten times. The J gene is TRBJ1-1, the V gene TRBV29-1; TRBD1 matches 9 bases. The CDR3 is made up of 14 amino acids. Looked up from germline, CDR1 is SQVTM and CDR2 is ANQGSEA. Germline trimming cut 3 bases from V and 3 bases from J; bases unmatched to any gene: 5. CDR3 bases: TGCAGCGTTGAGTGGGACAGGGTCCACACTGAAGCTTTCTTT. It codes for CSVEWDRVHTEAFF. Filled out from reference TRBV29-1 and TRBJ1-1, the complete variable domain reads SAVISQKPSRDICQRGTSLTIQCQVDSQVTMMFWYRQQPGQSLTLIATANQGSEATYESGFVIDKFPISRPNLTFSTLTVSNMSPEDSSIYLCSVEWDRVHTEAFFGQGTRLTVV.

This clonotype was counted only a few times. The chain couples TRBV5-1 to TRBJ1-3; no firm D call. The V gene lost 2 bases and the J gene lost 3 bases, with 12 bases spanning the gap. Germline-derived CDR1 and CDR2 are SGHRS and YFSETQ. The CDR3 runs 15 residues. The CDR3 nucleotides read TGCGCCAGCAGCTTATTACTGGGGAGTGGAAACACCATATATTTT. Its protein is CASSLLLGSGNTIYF.

This clonotype has at least ten counts. This chain joins TRBV7-9 and TRBJ1-5; D remains ambiguous. The CDR3 is 14 amino acids. Germline V gene data show CDR1 as SEHNR and CDR2 as FQNEAQ (reference sequence). The germline V and J ends were trimmed by 2 bases and 0 bases, with 5 bases remaining between them. The CDR3 reads CASSLTGSNQPQHF. In DNA form, the CDR3 reads TGTGCCAGCAGCTTAACCGGTAGCAATCAGCCCCAGCATTTT. Variable domain in full (rest from reference TRBV7-9 and TRBJ1-5): DTGVSQNPRHKITKRGQNVTFRCDPISEHNRLYWYRQTLGQGPEFLTYFQNEAQLEKSRLLSDRFSAERPKGSFSTLEIQRTEQGDSAMYLCASSLTGSNQPQHFGDGTRLSIL.

This clonotype was seen many times. The J gene is TRBJ2-5, the V gene TRBV14; possibly TRBD2 for D (6 bases). This CDR3 region has 14 residues. The germline CDR1 and CDR2 sequences are SGHDN and FVKESK. Trimming removed 2 bases at V and 5 bases at J, with 12 bases between. The CDR3 DNA follows: TGTGCCAGCAGCCAACGAGCGGGTGTTGAGACCCAGTACTTC. Amino acids: CASSQRAGVETQYF.

The gene calls are TRBV7-2 and TRBJ1-5, with 7 bases aligning to TRBD1. Trimming took 5 bases from V and 7 from J; bases not matched to a gene: 5. This CDR3 has 13 amino acids. Germline assignment: CDR1 SGHTA and CDR2 FQGNSA. CDR3 in DNA: TGTGCCAGCAGCGAACAGGGGCAGCAGCCCCAGCATTTT. Translation: CASSEQGQQPQHF.

This chain uses TRBV4-3 with TRBJ2-7; unclear D gene. CDR1 LGHNA and CDR2 YSLEER come from the germline V gene. V was pared by 1 base and J by 7 bases, with 20 bases between. The CDR3 is made up of 16 amino acids. In DNA form, the CDR3 reads TGCGCCAGCAGCCAAGGGCGTGAGTACCCCCCGAGGGAGCAGTACTTC. Translated: CASSQGREYPPREQYF.

This clonotype was seen many times. The genes are TRBV7-2 and TRBJ2-1; the D gene is possibly TRBD2 (5 bases). The CDR3 is 13 residues long. Germline V lookup: CDR1 SGHTA, CDR2 FQGNSA. Between the trimmed V and J ends, which lost 5 bases and 0 bases, there was a span of 5 bases. The CDR3 sequence: CASSGSSYNEQFF. In nucleotides, the CDR3 is TGTGCCAGCAGCGGGAGCTCCTACAATGAGCAGTTCTTC.